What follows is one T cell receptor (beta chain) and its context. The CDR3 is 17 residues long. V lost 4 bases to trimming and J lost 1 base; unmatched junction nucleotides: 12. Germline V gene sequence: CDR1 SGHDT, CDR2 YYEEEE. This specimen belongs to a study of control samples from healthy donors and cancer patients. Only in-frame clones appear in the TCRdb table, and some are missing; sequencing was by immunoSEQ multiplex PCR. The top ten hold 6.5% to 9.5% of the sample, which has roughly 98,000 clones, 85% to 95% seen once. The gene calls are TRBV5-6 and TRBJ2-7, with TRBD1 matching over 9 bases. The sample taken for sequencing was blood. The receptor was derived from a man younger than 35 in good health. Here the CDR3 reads CASSTKWTGEKSYEQYF. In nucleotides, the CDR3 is TGTGCCAGCAGCACCAAATGGACAGGGGAAAAATCCTACGAGCAGTACTTC.